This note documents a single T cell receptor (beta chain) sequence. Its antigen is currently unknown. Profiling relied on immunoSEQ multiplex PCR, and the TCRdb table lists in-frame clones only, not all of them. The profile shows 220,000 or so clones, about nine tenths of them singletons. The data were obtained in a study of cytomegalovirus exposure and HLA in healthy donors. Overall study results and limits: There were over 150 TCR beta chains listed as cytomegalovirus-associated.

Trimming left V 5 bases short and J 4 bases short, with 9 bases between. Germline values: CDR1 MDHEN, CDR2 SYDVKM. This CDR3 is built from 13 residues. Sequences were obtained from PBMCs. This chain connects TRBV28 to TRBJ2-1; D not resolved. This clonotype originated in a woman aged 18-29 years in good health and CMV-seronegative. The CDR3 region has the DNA TGTGCCAGCAGTCAGCGAGTATACAATGAGCAGTTCTTC. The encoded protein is CASSQRVYNEQFF.